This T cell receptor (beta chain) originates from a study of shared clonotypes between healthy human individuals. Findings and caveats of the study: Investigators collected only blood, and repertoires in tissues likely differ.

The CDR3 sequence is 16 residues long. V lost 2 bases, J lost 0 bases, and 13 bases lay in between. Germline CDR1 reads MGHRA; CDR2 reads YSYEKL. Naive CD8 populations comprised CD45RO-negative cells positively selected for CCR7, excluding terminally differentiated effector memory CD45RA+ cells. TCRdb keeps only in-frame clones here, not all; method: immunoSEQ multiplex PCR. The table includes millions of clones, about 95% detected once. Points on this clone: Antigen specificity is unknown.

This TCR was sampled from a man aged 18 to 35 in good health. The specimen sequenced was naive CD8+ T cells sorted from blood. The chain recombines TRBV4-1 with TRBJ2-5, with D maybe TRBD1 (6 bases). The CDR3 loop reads CASSQLLGQNQETQYF. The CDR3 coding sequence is TGCGCCAGCAGCCAACTCCTGGGACAAAACCAAGAGACCCAGTACTTC.